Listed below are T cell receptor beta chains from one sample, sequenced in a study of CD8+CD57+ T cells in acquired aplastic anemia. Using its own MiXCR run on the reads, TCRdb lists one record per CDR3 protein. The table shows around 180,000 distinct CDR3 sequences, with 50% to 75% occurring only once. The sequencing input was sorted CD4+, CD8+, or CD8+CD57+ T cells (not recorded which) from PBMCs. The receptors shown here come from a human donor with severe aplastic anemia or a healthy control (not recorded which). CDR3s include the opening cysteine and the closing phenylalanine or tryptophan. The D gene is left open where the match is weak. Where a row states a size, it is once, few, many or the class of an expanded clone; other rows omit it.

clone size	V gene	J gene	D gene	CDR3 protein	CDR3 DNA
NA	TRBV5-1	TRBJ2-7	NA	CASSGGSATGWEQYF	TGCGCCAGCAGCGGGGGGTCAGCCACAGGCTGGGAGCAGTACTTC
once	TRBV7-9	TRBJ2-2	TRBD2	CAPPYGLAGGAKTGEPFF	TGTGCCCCTCCTTACGGACTAGCGGGGGGGGCGAAAACCGGGGAGCCGTTTTTT
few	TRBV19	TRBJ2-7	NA	CASSTGSSYEQYF	TGTGCCAGCAGCACAGGGAGCTCCTACGAGCAGTACTTC
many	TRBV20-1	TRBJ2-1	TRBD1	CQPEGGTYNEQFF	TGCCAGCCGGAAGGGGGCACCTACAATGAGCAGTTCTTC
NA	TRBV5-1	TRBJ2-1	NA	CASSLSVVGPYNEQFF	TGCGCCAGCAGCTTAAGCGTCGTGGGGCCCTACAATGAGCAGTTCTTC
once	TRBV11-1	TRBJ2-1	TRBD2	CASSRTGTSADNEQFF	TGTGCCAGCTCACGAACCGGGACTAGCGCCGACAATGAGCAGTTCTTC
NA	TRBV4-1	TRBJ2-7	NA	CASSQTVAYEQYF	TGCGCCAGCAGCCAAACGGTGGCCTACGAGCAGTACTTC
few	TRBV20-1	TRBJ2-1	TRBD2	CSARTSGYSYNEQFF	TGCAGTGCGAGGACTAGCGGGTACTCCTACAATGAGCAGTTCTTC
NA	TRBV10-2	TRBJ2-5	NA	CATNPTAYQETQYF	TGCGCCACCAACCCGACGGCTTATCAAGAGACCCAGTACTTC
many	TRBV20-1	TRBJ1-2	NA	CSARDLGGSNYGYTF	TGCAGTGCTAGAGATCTCGGGGGCAGTAACTATGGCTACACCTTC
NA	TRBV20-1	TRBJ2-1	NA	CSARAGHEQFF	TGCAGTGCTAGAGCAGGTCATGAGCAGTTCTTC
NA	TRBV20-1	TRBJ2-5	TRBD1	CSAIHAGQGIETQYF	TGCAGTGCTATTCACGCGGGACAGGGGATTGAGACCCAGTACTTC
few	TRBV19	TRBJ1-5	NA	CASRKQFNQPQHF	TGTGCCAGTAGAAAGCAGTTCAATCAGCCCCAGCATTTT
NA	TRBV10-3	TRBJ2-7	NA	CAISESDSSSYEQYF	TGTGCCATCAGTGAGTCGGACTCGAGCTCCTACGAGCAGTACTTC
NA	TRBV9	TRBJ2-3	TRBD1	CASSSARTGGRADTQYF	TGTGCCAGCAGCTCCGCAAGGACAGGGGGCCGCGCAGATACGCAGTATTTT
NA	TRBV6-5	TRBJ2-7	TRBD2	CASSYLAGGPYEQYF	TGTGCCAGCAGTTACCTTGCGGGGGGGCCCTACGAGCAGTACTTC
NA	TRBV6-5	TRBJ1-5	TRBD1	CASTVRQGSNQPQHF	TGTGCCAGCACCGTTAGACAGGGAAGCAATCAGCCCCAGCATTTT
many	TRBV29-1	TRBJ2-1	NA	CSDQDSSYNEQFF	TGCAGCGACCAGGACAGTTCCTACAATGAGCAGTTCTTC
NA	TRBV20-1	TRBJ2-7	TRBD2	CSARLAGEVYEQYF	TGCAGTGCACGACTAGCGGGAGAGGTCTACGAGCAGTACTTC
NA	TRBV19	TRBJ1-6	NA	CASSIWEGVNSPLHF	TGTGCCAGTAGTATATGGGAGGGCGTTAATTCACCCCTCCACTTT
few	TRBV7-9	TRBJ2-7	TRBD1	CASSRSTGEYEQYF	TGTGCCAGCAGCCGAAGTACAGGGGAGTACGAGCAGTACTTC
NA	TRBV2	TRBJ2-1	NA	CASSDTGYRYNEQFF	TGTGCCAGCAGTGATACGGGGTATAGGTACAATGAGCAGTTCTTC
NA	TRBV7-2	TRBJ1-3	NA	CASTGANSGNTIYF	TGTGCCAGCACCGGGGCCAACTCTGGAAACACCATATATTTT
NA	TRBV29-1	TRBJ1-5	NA	CSVGGRLNQPQHF	TGCAGCGTGGGGGGACGGCTCAATCAGCCCCAGCATTTT
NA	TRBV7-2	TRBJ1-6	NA	CASSLSVESPLHF	TGTGCCAGCAGCTTGTCGGTAGAATCACCCCTCCACTTT
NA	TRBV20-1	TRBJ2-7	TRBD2	CSARGPGLHYEQYF	TGCAGTGCTAGAGGGCCGGGACTACACTACGAGCAGTACTTC
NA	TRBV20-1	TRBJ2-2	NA	CSASTGEAGELFF	TGCAGTGCTAGTACAGGGGAGGCCGGGGAGCTGTTTTTT
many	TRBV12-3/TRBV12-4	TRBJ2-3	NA	CASSPGPNTDTQYF	TGTGCCAGCAGCCCGGGGCCCAACACAGATACGCAGTATTTT
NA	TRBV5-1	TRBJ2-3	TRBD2	CASSPNSGGARNTQYF	TGCGCCAGCAGCCCCAATAGCGGGGGGGCAAGAAATACGCAGTATTTT
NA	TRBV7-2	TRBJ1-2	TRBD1	CASSPGTGKDYGYTF	TGTGCCAGCAGCCCGGGGACAGGGAAGGACTATGGCTACACCTTC
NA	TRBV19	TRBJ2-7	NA	CASQDGLYEQYF	TGTGCCAGTCAGGACGGGCTCTACGAGCAGTACTTC
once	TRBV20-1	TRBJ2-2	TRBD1	CSARTLDRGDTGELFF	TGCAGTGCTAGAACCCTCGACAGGGGGGACACCGGGGAGCTGTTTTTT
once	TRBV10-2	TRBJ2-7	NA	CASSDPQRLRSYEQYF	TGCGCCAGCAGTGATCCCCAGAGACTACGGTCCTACGAGCAGTACTTC
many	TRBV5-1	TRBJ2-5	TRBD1	CASSDPPTGEETQYF	TGCGCCAGCAGCGACCCCCCGACAGGGGAAGAGACCCAGTACTTC
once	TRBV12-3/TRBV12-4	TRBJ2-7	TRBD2	CASSLAQGLVAYEQYF	TGTGCCAGCAGTTTAGCGCAAGGACTAGTGGCCTACGAGCAGTACTTC
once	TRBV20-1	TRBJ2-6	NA	CSARDRTDESLSGANVLTF	TGCAGTGCTAGAGATCGCACGGATGAGTCTCTCTCTGGGGCCAACGTCCTGACTTTC
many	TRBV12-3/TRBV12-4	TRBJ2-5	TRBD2	CASQTSGGAGETQYF	TGTGCCAGCCAAACGAGCGGGGGGGCAGGAGAGACCCAGTACTTC
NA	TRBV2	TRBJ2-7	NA	CASSGRFYEQYF	TGTGCCAGCAGTGGTAGGTTCTACGAGCAGTACTTC
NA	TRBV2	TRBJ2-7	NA	CASSAGTEDEQYF	TGTGCCAGCAGCGCCGGGACCGAGGACGAGCAGTACTTC
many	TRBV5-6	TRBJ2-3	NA	CASSSGITDTQYF	TGTGCCAGCAGCTCAGGGATCACAGATACGCAGTATTTT